In this sample, the clone carrying this T cell receptor (beta chain) turned up many times. Germline V gives CDR1 SGHDT, CDR2 YYEEEE. This CDR3 comprises 15 residues. With 4 bases clipped from V and 2 bases from J, the junction kept 8 bases outside the gene matches. This sample is drawn from a study of T cells after yellow fever vaccination. Across the whole study: Preparation used SMART-Seq v4 Ultra Low Input for the low-cell-number fractions.

The authors made TCR cDNA by 5'RACE template switching, adding a universal primer site and UMIs. Each CDR3 protein is one row after TCRdb ran MiXCR on the 5' RACE reads. The profile shows some 400,000 distinct CDR3 sequences, 6.2% of them singletons. The chain recombines TRBV5-6 with TRBJ2-7; the match to TRBD2 covers 8 bases. The sequence was obtained from a man aged 25-45 years who received the YFV17D yellow fever vaccine. Sequencing was performed on PBMCs, taken 5 days after the yellow fever booster vaccination. CDR3 coding DNA: TGTGCCAGCAGCCCTGGAGCGGGAGACACCTACGAGCAGTACTTC. Translating gives CASSPGAGDTYEQYF.